The T cell receptor (beta chain) described here comes from a study of T-cell memory formation after mild COVID-19. There are 17 residues in the CDR3. CDR1 is SGHAT, CDR2 FQNNGV, per germline. V dropped 2 bases and J dropped 4; count of bases not matched to a gene: 8. TCR alpha and TCR beta cDNA libraries carrying sample barcodes and UMIs were produced by 5'RACE using constant-segment primers. One entry per CDR3 protein, called by TCRdb with MiXCR from the 5' RACE reads. The repertoire holds about 150,000 distinct CDR3 sequences, around a third seen once, with 12% in the top ten. General study results and limits: CD4+ clones that contracted lay mainly in CM and EM; CD8+ ones lay in EMRA. Some clones that responded turned up in pre-infection memory, which suggests that cross-reactive memory joined in.

In this sample, this clonotype turned up once. The antigen is undetermined. This chain uses TRBV11-2 with TRBJ1-4; 9 bases are a match to TRBD1. Sequenced: PBMCs or a T cell subset sorted from them (not recorded which). The clonotype originates from an adult woman who had mild COVID-19 (a few samples of this study predate the infection). Cell type and time point are not known. The CDR3 loop reads CASSLRGTGLHNEKLFF. CDR3 DNA: TGTGCCAGCAGCTTAAGGGGGACAGGGTTGCATAATGAAAAACTGTTTTTT.